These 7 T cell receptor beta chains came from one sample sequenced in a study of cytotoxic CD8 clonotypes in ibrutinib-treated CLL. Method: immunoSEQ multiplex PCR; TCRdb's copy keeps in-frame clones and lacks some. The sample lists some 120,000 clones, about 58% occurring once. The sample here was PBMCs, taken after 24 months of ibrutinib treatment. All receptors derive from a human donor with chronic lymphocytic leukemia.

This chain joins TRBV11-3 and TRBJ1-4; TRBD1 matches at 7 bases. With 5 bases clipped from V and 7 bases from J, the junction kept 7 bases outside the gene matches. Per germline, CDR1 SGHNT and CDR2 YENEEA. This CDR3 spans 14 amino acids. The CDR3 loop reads CASSRQGLGEKLFF. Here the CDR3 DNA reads TGTGCCAGCAGCCGACAGGGACTCGGTGAAAAACTGTTTTTT.

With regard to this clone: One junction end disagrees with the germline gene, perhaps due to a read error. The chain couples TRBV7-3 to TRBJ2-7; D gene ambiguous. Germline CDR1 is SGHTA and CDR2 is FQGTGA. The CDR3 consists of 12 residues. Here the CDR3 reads CASSVTKGEQYF. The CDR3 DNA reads TGTGCCAGCAGCGTAACCAAGGGCGAGCAGTACTTC.

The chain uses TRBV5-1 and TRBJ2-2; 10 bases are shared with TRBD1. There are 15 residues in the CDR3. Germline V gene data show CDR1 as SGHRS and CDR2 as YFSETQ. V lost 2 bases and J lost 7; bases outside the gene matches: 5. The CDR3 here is CASSFRTGGIGELFF. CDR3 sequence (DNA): TGCGCCAGCAGCTTTAGGACAGGGGGTATCGGGGAGCTGTTTTTT.

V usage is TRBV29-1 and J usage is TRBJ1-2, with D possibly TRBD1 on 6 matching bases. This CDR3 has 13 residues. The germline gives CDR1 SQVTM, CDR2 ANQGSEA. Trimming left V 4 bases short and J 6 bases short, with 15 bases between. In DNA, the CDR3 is TGCAGCGTTGTCAAGGCGGGGGCGGATGGCTACACCTTC. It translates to CSVVKAGADGYTF.

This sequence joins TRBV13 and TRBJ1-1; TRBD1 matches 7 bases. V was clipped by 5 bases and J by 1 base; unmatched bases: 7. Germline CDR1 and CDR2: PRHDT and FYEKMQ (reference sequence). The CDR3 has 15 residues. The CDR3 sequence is CASSLGQLSNTEAFF. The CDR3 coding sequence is TGTGCCAGCAGCCTGGGACAGTTGTCGAACACTGAAGCTTTCTTT.

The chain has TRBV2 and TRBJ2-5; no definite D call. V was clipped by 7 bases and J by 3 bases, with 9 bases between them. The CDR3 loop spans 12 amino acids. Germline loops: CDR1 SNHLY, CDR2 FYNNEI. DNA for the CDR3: TGTGCCAGCACGGTCAGGAAAGAGACCCAGTACTTC. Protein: CASTVRKETQYF.

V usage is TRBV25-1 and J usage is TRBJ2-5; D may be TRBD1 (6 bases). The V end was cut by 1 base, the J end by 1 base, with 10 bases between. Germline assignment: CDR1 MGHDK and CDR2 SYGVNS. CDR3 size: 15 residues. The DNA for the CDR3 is TGTGCCAGCAGTGAATCCCGGACAGTCCAAGAGACCCAGTACTTC. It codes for CASSESRTVQETQYF. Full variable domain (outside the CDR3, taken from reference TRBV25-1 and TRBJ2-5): EADIYQTPRYLVIGTGKKITLECSQTMGHDKMYWYQQDPGMELHLIHYSYGVNSTEKGDLSSESTVSRIRTEHFPLTLESARPSHTSQYLCASSESRTVQETQYFGPGTRLLVL.